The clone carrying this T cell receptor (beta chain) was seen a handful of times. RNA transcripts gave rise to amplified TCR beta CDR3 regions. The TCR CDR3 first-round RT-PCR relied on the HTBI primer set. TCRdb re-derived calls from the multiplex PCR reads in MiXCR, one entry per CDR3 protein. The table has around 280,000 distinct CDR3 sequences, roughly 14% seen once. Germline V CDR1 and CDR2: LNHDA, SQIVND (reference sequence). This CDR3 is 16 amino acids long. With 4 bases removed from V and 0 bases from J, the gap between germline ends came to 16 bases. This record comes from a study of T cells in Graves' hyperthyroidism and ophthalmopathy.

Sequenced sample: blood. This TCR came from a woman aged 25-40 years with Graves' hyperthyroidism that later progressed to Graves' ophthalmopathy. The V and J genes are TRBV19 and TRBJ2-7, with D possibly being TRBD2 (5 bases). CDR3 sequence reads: CASSKAGGGLSYEQYF. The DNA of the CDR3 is TGTGCCAGTAGTAAGGCGGGTGGCGGCCTCTCCTACGAGCAGTACTTC.